This T cell receptor (beta chain) originates from a study of blood T cells in healthy people across ages. Study-level findings and limits: Nothing was known about donor CMV status, and this possibly confounded expanded clonotype changes.

Comments on this clonotype: Antigen: not known.

It was with a sample-barcoded 5' primer and a J-beta primer mix that a second PCR of roughly 7 to 12 cycles was run. TCRdb ran MiXCR on the 5' RACE reads and lists one entry per CDR3 protein. The repertoire consists of 780,000 or so distinct CDR3 sequences, with roughly 25% occurring once and the leading ten covering approximately 3.7%. Trimming cost V 2 bases and J 1 base; bases outside gene matches: 2. Germline loops: CDR1 ENHRY, CDR2 SYGVKD. This CDR3 region has 15 residues. These same records also appear under a second study, on T cells of mothers and their children.

Sequenced input: blood. The chain joins TRBV10-3 to TRBJ1-5; 7 bases are a match to TRBD1. This TCR was sampled from a boy aged 5-17 years in good health. The CDR3 reads CAISEAGGSNQPQHF. The CDR3 DNA is TGTGCCATCAGTGAGGCAGGGGGGAGCAATCAGCCCCAGCATTTT.